This TCR beta chain comes out of a study of post-analysis software for immune sequencing data. About the research overall: Both relapsing-remitting and secondary progressive multiple sclerosis featured among the disease courses, as did progressive-relapsing multiple sclerosis. Study outcomes and limitations: In patients, roughly 5 TRBV segments were more frequent than in controls, with TRBV5-6, TRBV5-1 and TRBV20-1 among them. Versus controls, multiple sclerosis patients showed significantly lower diversity (normalized Chao1).

Notes on this clonotype: Its antigen is currently unknown.

Germline-derived CDR1 and CDR2 are GTSNPN and SVGIG (reference sequence). This CDR3 contains 15 residues. V shed 0 bases and J 1 base; nucleotides not matched to a gene: 2. Presence of unique molecular identifiers characterized the TCR beta cDNA libraries. Between roughly 1 and 10 million T cells gave rise to 500,000 to 600,000 cDNA molecules. Using its own MiXCR run on the PCR reads, TCRdb lists one record per CDR3 protein. The sample yields some 690,000 distinct CDR3 sequences, approximately 60% seen once. The TCR comes from a girl aged 2-10 years with multiple sclerosis. The chain is built from TRBV30 and TRBJ2-5; 10 nucleotides line up with TRBD2. The sample taken for sequencing was blood. This CDR3 is CAWSVGTSAQETQYF. As DNA, the CDR3 is TGTGCCTGGAGTGTAGGGACTAGCGCCCAAGAGACCCAGTACTTC.